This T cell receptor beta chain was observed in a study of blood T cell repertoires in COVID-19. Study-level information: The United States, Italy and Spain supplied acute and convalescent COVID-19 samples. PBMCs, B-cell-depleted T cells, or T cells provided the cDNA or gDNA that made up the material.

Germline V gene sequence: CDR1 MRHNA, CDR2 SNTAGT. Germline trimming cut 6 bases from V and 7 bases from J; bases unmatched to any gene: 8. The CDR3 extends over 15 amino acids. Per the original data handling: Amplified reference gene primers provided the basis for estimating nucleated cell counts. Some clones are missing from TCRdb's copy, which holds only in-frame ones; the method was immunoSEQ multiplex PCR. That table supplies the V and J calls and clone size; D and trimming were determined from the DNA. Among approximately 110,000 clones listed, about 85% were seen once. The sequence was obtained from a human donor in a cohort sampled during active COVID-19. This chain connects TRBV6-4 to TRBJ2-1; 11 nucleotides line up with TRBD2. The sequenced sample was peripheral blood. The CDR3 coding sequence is TGTGCCAGCAGCCAGGGACTAGCGGCTTTGAATGAGCAGTTCTTC. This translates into CASSQGLAALNEQFF.